Detailed here is one T cell receptor (beta chain). The antigen remains undetermined. The V end was cut by 2 bases, the J end by 1 base, with 9 bases between. The CDR3 is 14 residues long. CDR1 SGHRS and CDR2 YFSETQ come from the germline V gene. The PCR used 60 Vbeta and 13 Jbeta primers. Sequenced by immunoSEQ multiplex PCR; TCRdb stores in-frame clones only, minus some. This table holds about 120,000 clones, about 81% found once. These data belong to a study of cytomegalovirus exposure and HLA in healthy donors. The study's findings and limits: Analyzed later, association rates of TCRs varied across HLA loci, with DRB1 most and HLA-C fewest.

Source material: PBMCs. The clonotype comes from a woman aged 40 to 49 in good health and CMV-seropositive. The chain has TRBV5-1 and TRBJ1-1; D is unresolved. The CDR3 sequence is CASSFPSGNTEAFF. The CDR3 coding sequence is TGCGCCAGCAGCTTCCCTTCAGGGAACACTGAAGCTTTCTTT.